What follows are 5 T cell receptor beta chains derived from one specimen sequenced in a study of blood T cell repertoires in COVID-19. Produced via immunoSEQ multiplex PCR; TCRdb's table is partial and in-frame only. This table has about 110,000 clones, about 80% appearing once. Sequenced sample: peripheral blood. The receptors were sampled from a woman aged 70-85 years with acute or convalescent COVID-19.

The rearrangement links TRBV7-9 to TRBJ1-2; 12 bases map to TRBD1. The CDR3 is made up of 18 amino acids. The V gene's germline CDR1 is SEHNR and CDR2 FQNEAQ (reference sequence). With V trimmed by 5 bases and J by 0 bases, 10 bases remained unmatched. CDR3 DNA: TGTGCCAGCAGCCATAACTCGGGACAGGGGGCGCCTAACTATGGCTACACCTTC. The encoded protein is CASSHNSGQGAPNYGYTF.

The CDR3 loop is CASSVAGGNQPQHF. Here the CDR3 DNA reads TGTGCCAGCAGTGTAGCAGGGGGCAATCAGCCCCAGCATTTT. The rearrangement uses TRBV5-5 and TRBJ1-5, with D possibly matching TRBD1 (6 bases). In germline, CDR1 is SGHKS, CDR2 YYEKEE (reference sequence). The CDR3 sequence is 14 residues long. V was clipped by 5 bases and J by 2 bases, with 11 bases between them.

This sequence joins TRBV6-5 and TRBJ1-2; D gene ambiguous. Germline values: CDR1 MNHEY, CDR2 SVGAGI. Deletions cut 5 bases from V and 8 bases from J, with 6 bases between. The CDR3 consists of 10 residues. The CDR3 DNA is TGTGCCAGCAGTACTATGGGCTACACCTTC. This translates into CASSTMGYTF.

This chain joins TRBV28 and TRBJ1-3; the D is unclear. Germline assignment: CDR1 MDHEN and CDR2 SYDVKM. V shed 6 bases and J shed 0 bases, with 9 bases lying between them. This CDR3 has 14 amino acids. This chain's CDR3 is CASSTRYSGNTIYF. The CDR3 region has the DNA TGTGCCAGCAGCACGAGGTACTCTGGAAACACCATATATTTT.

About this clone: One junction end disagrees with the germline gene, perhaps due to a read error. The rearrangement uses TRBV3-1 (or the pseudogene TRBV3-2) and TRBJ2-7; 7 nucleotides agree with TRBD2. CDR3 size: 13 residues. Germline V CDR1 and CDR2: LGHDT, YNNKEL (reference sequence). The CDR3 spells CASSQGGGAGDEF. CDR3 bases: TGTGCCAGCAGCCAAGGGGGTGGGGCGGGAGATGAGTTC.